This T cell receptor beta chain was observed in a study of T cell repertoires in cytomegalovirus infection. For the study at large: CMV epitopes in the study were HLA-C-restricted (recently identified) and HLA-B-restricted (well studied). Matching HLA type, along with CMV infection, was indicated by public TCR beta signatures.

V lost 4 bases and J lost 1, with 12 bases in between. Germline V gene lookup returns CDR1 SGHDT and CDR2 YYEEEE. CDR3 length: 14 residues. Worth noting for this clonotype: Its antigen is currently unknown.

Study results and caveats: People with CMV and the relevant HLA were identified by cumulative public TCR beta family frequency. Ex vivo responses were dominated by HLA-C-restricted CMV-specific TCR beta clonotypes.

Using its own MiXCR run on the reads, TCRdb lists one record per CDR3 protein. The data hold tens of thousands of distinct CDR3 sequences, with 20% to 25% observed a single time. The input for sequencing was CD8+ T cells from cultured PBMCs, taken from culture after CMV antigen stimulation. The V gene is TRBV5-6, the J gene TRBJ2-7; D remains unclear. This TCR was recovered from a human donor in good health (CMV status not recorded). Some clones in this sample may be carry-over from other donors' samples. DNA of the CDR3: TGTGCCAGCAGCCCCGGGTCCCGATCCTACGAGCAGTACTTC. It translates to CASSPGSRSYEQYF.